The 27 T cell receptor beta chains below were found in one sample sequenced in a study of OX40 agonist ivuxolimab in advanced cancers. Libraries were built with the immunoSEQ multiplex PCR assay. TCRdb holds this immuneACCESS table with in-frame rearrangements only. Some clones are missing; in checked studies, unresolved V genes explain under half, and the rest has no known cause. The sample records 80,000 or so clones, just under 95% of which are singletons. Jointly, the top ten make up 0.65% of the sample. The specimen was CD4+ or CD8+ T cells sorted from blood, collected in a trial of the OX40 agonist ivuxolimab. Receptors were obtained from an adult with an advanced solid tumor such as melanoma, head and neck, liver or kidney cancer.

This clone was found a few times. This chain uses TRBV27 with TRBJ1-1; no definite D call. CDR3 size: 13 residues. The germline V gene encodes CDR1 MNHEY and CDR2 SMNVEV (reference sequence). V dropped 6 bases and J dropped 5 bases, with 13 bases sitting between them. The CDR3 protein is CASREVGRTEAFF. The CDR3 nucleotides read TGTGCCAGCAGAGAAGTGGGAAGGACTGAAGCTTTCTTT.

The chain is built from TRBV18 and TRBJ1-1, with D hard to call. This CDR3 has 15 amino acids. The germline V and J ends were trimmed by 2 bases and 1 base, with 11 bases remaining between them. Germline-derived CDR1 and CDR2 are KGHSH and LQKENI. CDR3 protein: CASSPEGARNTEAFF. The CDR3 DNA follows: TGTGCCAGCTCACCAGAGGGAGCGAGGAACACTGAAGCTTTCTTT.

The chain combines TRBV19 with TRBJ2-1; TRBD2 agrees at 8 bases. The CDR3 contains 15 residues. CDR1 LNHDA and CDR2 SQIVND come from the germline V gene (reference sequence). V dropped 7 bases and J dropped 5; count of bases not matched to a gene: 10. The CDR3 DNA reads as TGTGCCAGTACCTCACTAGCGGACCTTGACAATGAGCAGTTCTTC. Translated, it gives CASTSLADLDNEQFF.

The rearrangement uses TRBV2 and TRBJ1-5, with 11 bases aligning to TRBD1. V was clipped by 11 bases and J by 2 bases; unmatched bases: 2. Germline CDR1 reads SNHLY; CDR2 reads FYNNEI. The CDR3 loop spans 13 amino acids. The CDR3 spells CAGGQGGNQPQHF. DNA of the CDR3: TGTGCCGGGGGACAGGGGGGCAATCAGCCCCAGCATTTT.

V and J are TRBV19 and TRBJ2-1; 8 nucleotides agree with TRBD2. The germline V gene encodes CDR1 LNHDA and CDR2 SQIVND (reference sequence). V trimming: 7 bases; J trimming: 0 bases; junction bases outside the gene matches: 2. The CDR3 has 14 residues. CDR3 residues: CASMAGGSYNEQFF. The CDR3 region has the DNA TGTGCCAGTATGGCGGGGGGCTCCTACAATGAGCAGTTCTTC.

V gene TRBV7-6 combines with J gene TRBJ2-3, with D unresolved. Germline loops: CDR1 SGHVS, CDR2 FNYEAQ. The CDR3 contains 12 residues. The V gene lost 5 bases and the J gene lost 2 bases, with 5 bases spanning the gap. The CDR3 nucleotides are TGTGCCAGCAGCCCTCACACAGATACGCAGTATTTT. It codes for CASSPHTDTQYF. Complete variable domain (other parts from reference TRBV7-6 and TRBJ2-3): GAGVSQSPRYKVTKRGQDVALRCDPISGHVSLYWYRQALGQGPEFLTYFNYEAQQDKSGLPNDRFSAERPEGSISTLTIQRTEQRDSAMYRCASSPHTDTQYFGPGTRLTVL.

The gene calls are TRBV15 and TRBJ1-2, with D unclear. The CDR3 covers 14 residues. CDR1 is LNHNV and CDR2 is YYDKDF in the germline V gene (reference sequence). V lost 0 bases, J lost 4 bases, and 9 bases lay in between. The CDR3 DNA follows: TGTGCCACCAGCAGAGATCGGAACAGCTATGGCTACACCTTC. It is translated as CATSRDRNSYGYTF. The complete variable domain, with remaining parts taken from reference TRBV15 and TRBJ1-2, reads DAMVIQNPRYQVTQFGKPVTLSCSQTLNHNVMYWYQQKSSQAPKLLFHYYDKDFNNEADTPDNFQSRRPNTSFCFLDIRSPGLGDTAMYLCATSRDRNSYGYTFGSGTRLTVV.

This chain links TRBV2 with TRBJ2-2; D is unclear. V was shortened by 6 bases and J by 0 bases, with 11 bases between the two germline ends. This CDR3 comprises 15 residues. CDR1 and CDR2 from the germline V gene are SNHLY and FYNNEI. The CDR3 DNA reads TGTGCCAGCAGATACGGCGCCGCGAACACCGGGGAGCTGTTTTTT. Its protein product is CASRYGAANTGELFF.

CDR3 DNA: TGTGCCTGGAGTGTACTAGGGTACGCCGGGGAGCTGTTTTTT. Residues: CAWSVLGYAGELFF. This chain connects TRBV30 to TRBJ2-2, with D perhaps matching TRBD2 (5 bases). CDR1 GTSNPN and CDR2 SVGIG come from the germline V gene (reference sequence). The CDR3 is 14 amino acids. The germline V and J ends were trimmed by 0 bases and 6 bases, with 11 bases remaining between them. The full variable domain, rest sourced from reference TRBV30 and TRBJ2-2, is SQTIHQWPATLVQPVGSPLSLECTVEGTSNPNLYWYRQAAGRGLQLLFYSVGIGQISSEVPQNLSASRPQDRQFILSSKKLLLSDSGFYLCAWSVLGYAGELFFGEGSRLTVL.

This chain links TRBV6-1 with TRBJ2-3, with 9 bases matching TRBD1. There are 17 residues in the CDR3. Trimming removed 3 bases from V and 0 bases from J; junction bases left unmatched: 7. CDR1 MNHNS and CDR2 SASEGT come from the germline V gene. CDR3: CASSERTGGYSTDTQYF. The DNA for the CDR3 is TGTGCCAGCAGTGAGCGTACAGGGGGCTATAGCACAGATACGCAGTATTTT.

The CDR3 reads CSAPLTDTQYF. CDR3 sequence (DNA): TGCAGTGCCCCCTTGACAGATACGCAGTATTTT. The chain employs TRBV20-1 and TRBJ2-3; D gene ambiguous. The V end lost 6 bases, the J end lost 3 bases, and 7 bases lay between the germline ends. The CDR3 is made up of 11 amino acids. CDR1 and CDR2 (germline): DFQATT, SNEGSKA (reference sequence).

The chain employs TRBV4-2 and TRBJ2-7; 15 bases are a match to TRBD2. This CDR3 comprises 18 residues. The J segment lost 2 bases and the V segment lost 1 base, leaving 6 bases of the junction unmatched. Germline CDR1 LGHNA, CDR2 YNFKEQ. CDR3 loop: CASSQVGLAGGPPYEQYF. The CDR3 DNA reads TGTGCCAGCAGCCAAGTAGGACTAGCGGGAGGGCCGCCCTACGAGCAGTACTTC.

The rearrangement links TRBV7-2 to TRBJ2-7; D remains ambiguous. V gave up 1 base and J gave up 4 bases, with 5 bases separating them. The CDR3 has 12 residues. Germline assignment: CDR1 SGHTA and CDR2 FQGNSA. In DNA, the CDR3 is TGTGCCAGCAGCTTAGGGGAATACGAGCAGTACTTC. The encoded protein is CASSLGEYEQYF.

V usage is TRBV18 and J usage is TRBJ2-7, with 7 bases matching TRBD1. The CDR3 extends over 15 amino acids. Germline V gene lookup returns CDR1 KGHSH and CDR2 LQKENI. V lost 2 bases and J lost 5; bases outside the gene matches: 9. The CDR3 DNA sequence: TGTGCCAGCTCACCAAGACAGGGTAGGGAAAACGAGCAGTACTTC. Encoded protein: CASSPRQGRENEQYF. The full variable domain, completed using reference TRBV18 and TRBJ2-7, is NAGVMQNPRHLVRRRGQEARLRCSPMKGHSHVYWYRQLPEEGLKFMVYLQKENIIDESGMPKERFSAEFPKEGPSILRIQQVVRGDSAAYFCASSPRQGRENEQYFGPGTRLTVT.

This rearrangement joins TRBV11-2 to TRBJ1-5, with 7 bases matching TRBD1. CDR3 length: 15 amino acids. The V gene's germline CDR1 is SGHAT and CDR2 FQNNGV. V was clipped by 5 bases and J by 3 bases; unmatched bases: 7. In DNA, the CDR3 is TGTGCCAGCAGCCCAGACAGGGACCTCAATCAGCCCCAGCATTTT. It yields the protein CASSPDRDLNQPQHF.

This sequence joins TRBV19 and TRBJ2-1, with 10 bases that match TRBD2. Per germline, CDR1 LNHDA and CDR2 SQIVND (reference sequence). The CDR3 has 16 amino acids. Germline trimming cut 5 bases from V and 2 bases from J; bases unmatched to any gene: 6. CDR3 nucleotide sequence: TGTGCCAGTAGTTCCGTAGCGGGAGGAACCTACAATGAGCAGTTCTTC. Residues: CASSSVAGGTYNEQFF.

J is TRBJ1-6 and V is TRBV29-1; D gene ambiguous. Looked up from germline, CDR1 is SQVTM and CDR2 is ANQGSEA. The V end was cut by 2 bases, the J end by 5 bases, with 7 bases between. CDR3 size: 13 residues. The CDR3 reads CSVEHGDNSPLHF. CDR3 nucleotide sequence: TGCAGCGTTGAACACGGGGATAATTCACCCCTCCACTTT.

The chain combines TRBV10-3 with TRBJ2-2; TRBD2 is a possible D gene (6 bases). The V end lost 4 bases, the J end lost 0 bases, and 12 bases lay between the germline ends. Germline CDR1 reads ENHRY; CDR2 reads SYGVKD. The CDR3 is 16 amino acids. The CDR3 protein is CAISAGGTTNTGELFF. As DNA, the CDR3 is TGTGCCATCAGTGCTGGAGGGACCACGAACACCGGGGAGCTGTTTTTT.

This clone was seen more than once but under ten times. The chain has TRBV6-1 and TRBJ2-7; 8 positions agree with TRBD2. CDR3 length: 15 residues. Germline loops: CDR1 MNHNS, CDR2 SASEGT. With 3 bases clipped from V and 2 bases from J, the junction kept 6 bases outside the gene matches. The CDR3 here is CASSEVAGRPYEQYF. The CDR3 DNA reads TGTGCCAGCAGTGAGGTAGCGGGGAGACCCTACGAGCAGTACTTC.

This clone was picked up one time. In nucleotides, the CDR3 is TGTGCCAGCTCACCAGTTTTTCGGGGAAACCTGAACACCGGGGAGCTGTTTTTT. Its protein product is CASSPVFRGNLNTGELFF. The rearrangement joins TRBV18 to TRBJ2-2; maybe TRBD2 (5 bases). Looked up from germline, CDR1 is KGHSH and CDR2 is LQKENI. V lost 2 bases and J lost 1, with 17 bases in between. This CDR3 has 18 residues. The variable domain in full, with the rest retrieved from reference TRBV18 and TRBJ2-2, is NAGVMQNPRHLVRRRGQEARLRCSPMKGHSHVYWYRQLPEEGLKFMVYLQKENIIDESGMPKERFSAEFPKEGPSILRIQQVVRGDSAAYFCASSPVFRGNLNTGELFFGEGSRLTVL.

This clone was seen once. The rearrangement uses TRBV7-9 and TRBJ1-4; possible D gene TRBD1, 6 bases. The germline gives CDR1 SEHNR, CDR2 FQNEAQ (reference sequence). The V end lost 10 bases, the J end lost 8 bases, and 17 bases lay between the germline ends. The CDR3 has 13 amino acids. In nucleotides, the CDR3 is TGTGCCACCCCCGCAGGGGCGGGGGAAAAACTGTTTTTT. It codes for CATPAGAGEKLFF.

The chain recombines TRBV5-1 with TRBJ2-5, with D perhaps TRBD1 (6 bases). The CDR3 extends over 13 amino acids. Germline CDR1 SGHRS, CDR2 YFSETQ. V was clipped by 5 bases and J by 5 bases, with 13 bases between them. This CDR3 reads CASSLGDMETQYF. The CDR3 region has the DNA TGCGCCAGCAGTCTAGGGGACATGGAGACCCAGTACTTC.

This chain uses TRBV4-1 with TRBJ2-3; 9 positions agree with TRBD2. V gave up 5 bases and J gave up 2 bases; unmatched junction bases: 5. The CDR3 is made up of 15 amino acids. Germline loops: CDR1 MGHRA, CDR2 YSYEKL. This CDR3 reads CASSVAGGATDTQYF. The CDR3 nucleotides read TGCGCCAGCAGCGTTGCGGGGGGGGCCACAGATACGCAGTATTTT.

The V and J genes are TRBV6-1 and TRBJ2-7, with 10 bases aligning to TRBD1. The CDR3 consists of 14 residues. After removal of 5 bases from V and 4 bases from J, the junction contained 5 bases not matched to a gene. Germline V lookup: CDR1 MNHNS, CDR2 SASEGT. In nucleotides, the CDR3 is TGTGCCAGCAGTCGGACAGGGGGTGGTTACGAGCAGTACTTC. Residues: CASSRTGGGYEQYF.

The V gene is TRBV20-1, the J gene TRBJ2-5; TRBD2 agrees at 9 bases. J gave up 4 bases and V 8 bases, and 2 bases lay outside the gene matches. From germline, CDR1 is DFQATT and CDR2 SNEGSKA (reference sequence). This CDR3 has 11 residues. CDR3 nucleotide sequence: TGCAGTCGCGGGGGGGGAGAGACCCAGTACTTC. Residues: CSRGGGETQYF.

V is TRBV7-3 and J is TRBJ2-1; 10 nucleotides match TRBD1. In germline, CDR1 is SGHTA, CDR2 FQGTGA. This CDR3 has 16 residues. V gave up 4 bases and J gave up 5 bases; unmatched junction bases: 8. The CDR3 sequence is CASSSRRDRGNNEQFF. The CDR3 region has the DNA TGTGCCAGCAGCTCACGCCGGGACAGGGGTAACAATGAGCAGTTCTTC.

The rearrangement uses TRBV5-3 and TRBJ2-1; D not resolved. TRBV5-3 belongs to the ORF category, with a function that is uncertain. Trimming took off 1 base at V and 6 bases at J, with 8 bases between the two ends. This CDR3 has 13 amino acids. In nucleotides, the CDR3 is TGTGCCAGAAGCTTGTTGACACTCAATGAGCAGTTCTTC. Encoded protein: CARSLLTLNEQFF.